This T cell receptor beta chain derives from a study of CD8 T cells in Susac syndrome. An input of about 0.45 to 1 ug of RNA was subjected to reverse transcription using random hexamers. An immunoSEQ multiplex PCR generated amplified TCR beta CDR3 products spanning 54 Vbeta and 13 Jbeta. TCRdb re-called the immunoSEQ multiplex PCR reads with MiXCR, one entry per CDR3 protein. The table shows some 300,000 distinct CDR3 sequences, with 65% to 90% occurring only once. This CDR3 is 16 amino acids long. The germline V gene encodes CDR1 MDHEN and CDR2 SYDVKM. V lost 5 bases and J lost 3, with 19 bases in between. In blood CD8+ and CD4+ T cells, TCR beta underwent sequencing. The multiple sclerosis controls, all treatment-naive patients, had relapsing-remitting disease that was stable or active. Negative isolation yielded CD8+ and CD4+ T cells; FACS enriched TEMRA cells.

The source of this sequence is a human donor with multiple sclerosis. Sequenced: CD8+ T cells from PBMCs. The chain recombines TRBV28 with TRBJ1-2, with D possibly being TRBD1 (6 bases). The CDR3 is CASSITGHPRDYGYTF. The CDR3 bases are TGTGCCAGCAGTATAACGGGACACCCTCGGGACTATGGCTACACCTTC.